This T cell receptor beta chain was captured by sequencing in a study of blood T cell repertoires in COVID-19. Study context: Samples representing acute and convalescent COVID-19 were sourced from the United States, Italy and Spain. T cells, B-cell-depleted T cells, or PBMCs provided the cDNA or gDNA that served as material.

Germline-derived CDR1 and CDR2 are SEHNR and FQNEAQ (reference sequence). V lost 6 bases, J lost 5 bases, and 3 bases stayed unmatched. There are 14 residues in the CDR3. In the authors' workflow: From reference gene primer amplification, estimates of nucleated cell counts were derived. Generated by immunoSEQ multiplex PCR, the TCRdb table keeps only in-frame clones and is missing some. Clonal size and the V and J genes are those of that table, whereas D and trimming came from the DNA. The sample carries more than 200,000 clones, about nine tenths recorded once. The receptor's source is a man in his forties with acute or convalescent COVID-19. The chain uses TRBV7-9 and TRBJ2-2; 10 nucleotides line up with TRBD1. Input material: peripheral blood. The CDR3 loop reads CASSSGQGTGELFF. The CDR3 nucleotides read TGTGCCAGCAGTTCGGGACAGGGGACCGGGGAGCTGTTTTTT.